These 25 T cell receptor beta chains originate from one sample sequenced in a study of CD8 T cells in Susac syndrome. An input of about 0.5 to 1 ug of RNA was subjected to reverse transcription using random hexamers. TCRdb reprocessed the immunoSEQ multiplex PCR reads with MiXCR, giving one entry per CDR3 protein. In the table there are about 240,000 distinct CDR3 sequences, around 96% of which are singletons. Material: CD4+ T cells from PBMCs. All receptors derive from a human donor with Susac syndrome.

The chain links TRBV7-6 to TRBJ2-7; 9 nucleotides match TRBD1. Germline V lookup: CDR1 SGHVS, CDR2 FNYEAQ. The length of the CDR3 is 15 residues. The junction had 6 bases not matched to a gene; V was cut back by 5 bases and J by 1 base. The CDR3 DNA reads TGTGCCAGCAGCCCCCAGGACAGGGGATCCTACGAGCAGTACTTC. Translation gives CASSPQDRGSYEQYF.

The chain has TRBV6-1 and TRBJ2-7, with 9 bases identical to TRBD1. CDR3 size: 17 residues. The V gene end was trimmed by 8 bases and the J gene end by 4 bases; junction bases not matched to a gene: 18. Germline CDR1 is MNHNS and CDR2 is SASEGT. The CDR3 DNA is TGTGCCAGCGGACGACATGCCTCGGGACAGGGTTCATACGAGCAGTACTTC. This gives the protein CASGRHASGQGSYEQYF.

The V gene is TRBV25-1, the J gene TRBJ2-7, with 7 bases lining up with TRBD1. The CDR3 is made up of 15 amino acids. J lost 0 bases, V lost 2 bases, and 4 bases had no gene match. Germline CDR1 reads MGHDK; CDR2 reads SYGVNS. The CDR3, as DNA: TGTGCCAGCAGTGAAACAGGGGTAGGCTCCTACGAGCAGTACTTC. Encoded protein: CASSETGVGSYEQYF.

The J gene is TRBJ2-1, the V gene TRBV3-1, with D maybe TRBD1 (6 bases). Trimming stripped 2 bases from V and 9 bases from J, with 14 bases between. Per the germline V gene, CDR1 is LGHDT and CDR2 is YNNKEL (reference sequence). This CDR3 region has 14 residues. This CDR3 reads CASSQFIAGVEQFF. The CDR3 bases are TGTGCCAGCAGCCAATTCATAGCAGGGGTTGAGCAGTTCTTC.

The CDR3 spells CASSDAGAATEAFF. DNA of the CDR3: TGTGCCAGCAGCGACGCCGGGGCCGCTACTGAAGCTTTCTTT. The chain joins TRBV28 to TRBJ1-1, with D possibly matching TRBD1 (5 bases). The CDR3 covers 14 residues. V lost 6 bases to trimming and J lost 5 bases, with 16 bases between them. Germline lookup yields CDR1 MDHEN and CDR2 SYDVKM.

The chain links TRBV7-9 to TRBJ2-1; D ambiguous. From germline, CDR1 is SEHNR and CDR2 FQNEAQ (reference sequence). The length of the CDR3 is 12 residues. Trimming cost V 2 bases and J 9 bases, with 8 bases left between them. CDR3 DNA sequence: TGTGCCAGCAGCTTACGGACGGGTGAGCAGTTCTTC. Translating it yields CASSLRTGEQFF.

This sequence joins TRBV2 and TRBJ2-3; TRBD2 matches 14 bases. The trim removed 11 bases at V and 0 bases at J, leaving 7 bases unmatched. The CDR3 spans 16 residues. Germline assignment: CDR1 SNHLY and CDR2 FYNNEI. The CDR3 DNA sequence: TGTGCCGGGGGACTAGCGGGAGCTACCAGCACAGATACGCAGTATTTT. This gives the protein CAGGLAGATSTDTQYF.

The V call is TRBV13, the J call TRBJ2-3; no definite D call. The CDR3 runs to 14 residues. Between the trimmed V and J ends, which lost 1 base and 3 bases, there was a span of 8 bases. Germline V gene sequence: CDR1 PRHDT, CDR2 FYEKMQ (reference sequence). Written as DNA, the CDR3 is TGTGCCAGCAGCTTAGAGTATGGAACAGATACGCAGTATTTT. It codes for CASSLEYGTDTQYF.

The V call is TRBV20-1, the J call TRBJ1-1; D may be TRBD1 (6 bases). With 5 bases removed from V and 1 base from J, the gap between germline ends came to 14 bases. Per germline, CDR1 DFQATT and CDR2 SNEGSKA (reference sequence). This CDR3 comprises 14 residues. The CDR3, as DNA: TGCAGTGCTGCGTCGGGACACGGGAACACTGAAGCTTTCTTT. Encoded protein: CSAASGHGNTEAFF.

V and J are TRBV7-8 and TRBJ2-1; tentatively, D is TRBD1 (6 bases). Trimming stripped 5 bases from V and 3 bases from J, with 11 bases between. This CDR3 spans 14 amino acids. Germline values: CDR1 SGHVS, CDR2 FQNEAQ. The CDR3 sequence is CASSPQTGYNEQFF. The CDR3 DNA reads TGTGCCAGCAGCCCTCAGACAGGCTACAATGAGCAGTTCTTC.

This clonotype was counted once. Here the CDR3 DNA reads TGTGCCAGCAGCCGCGACTACGAGCAGTACTTC. This encodes CASSRDYEQYF. V gene TRBV14 combines with J gene TRBJ2-7; D is unclear. Trimming shortened V by 4 bases and J by 3 bases, and 4 bases separated the two germline ends. Germline-derived CDR1 and CDR2 are SGHDN and FVKESK. The CDR3 covers 11 residues.

This chain uses TRBV2 with TRBJ2-2; 8 nucleotides match TRBD1. From germline, CDR1 is SNHLY and CDR2 FYNNEI. This CDR3 is built from 14 residues. V dropped 8 bases and J dropped 4; count of bases not matched to a gene: 6. CDR3 region: CASEVDRATGELFF. For the CDR3, the DNA is TGTGCCAGCGAGGTGGACAGGGCCACCGGGGAGCTGTTTTTT.

In regard to this clonotype: Because the CDR3 is missing its conserved closing phenylalanine or tryptophan, this is likely a read error. The chain is built from TRBV9 and TRBJ1-3, with unresolved D. The CDR3 loop spans 14 amino acids. Deletions cut 1 base from V and 0 bases from J, with 5 bases between. In germline, CDR1 is SGDLS, CDR2 YYNGEE. CDR3 sequence (DNA): TGTGCCAGCAGCGTACTTGGCTCTGGAAACACCATATATCTT. It codes for CASSVLGSGNTIYL.

This chain joins TRBV18 and TRBJ1-2; no definite D call. The germline V gene encodes CDR1 KGHSH and CDR2 LQKENI. Trimming removed 3 bases from V and 4 bases from J, with 9 bases in between. The CDR3 spans 13 residues. The DNA of the CDR3 is TGTGCCAGCTCACCGGGGTTCCCCTATGGCTACACCTTC. It translates to CASSPGFPYGYTF.

This chain links TRBV30 with TRBJ1-5; D not certain. Germline CDR1 reads GTSNPN; CDR2 reads SVGIG (reference sequence). The CDR3 consists of 13 residues. Trimming pared 4 bases from V and 3 bases from J, leaving 10 bases between. This CDR3 reads CAWKQYNNQPQHF. The CDR3 region has the DNA TGTGCCTGGAAGCAGTACAACAATCAGCCCCAGCATTTT. The full variable domain, in which reference TRBV30 and TRBJ1-5 provide the parts outside the CDR3, is SQTIHQWPATLVQPVGSPLSLECTVEGTSNPNLYWYRQAAGRGLQLLFYSVGIGQISSEVPQNLSASRPQDRQFILSSKKLLLSDSGFYLCAWKQYNNQPQHFGDGTRLSIL.

Only one count was recorded for this clonotype. V and J are TRBV15 and TRBJ2-1; D remains ambiguous. The CDR3 contains 16 residues. The V and J ends lost 0 bases and 0 bases respectively, with 9 bases between them. Germline V gene lookup returns CDR1 LNHNV and CDR2 YYDKDF (reference sequence). CDR3 protein: CATSRDLASSYNEQFF. CDR3 sequence (DNA): TGTGCCACCAGCAGAGATCTGGCGAGCTCCTACAATGAGCAGTTCTTC.

In its sample, this clonotype was seen once. This chain connects TRBV20-1 to TRBJ2-5; 9 bases align to TRBD1. The CDR3 runs 13 residues. Germline assignment: CDR1 DFQATT and CDR2 SNEGSKA (reference sequence). With V trimmed by 5 bases and J by 5 bases, 6 bases remained unmatched. The CDR3 loop reads CSAQQGAVETQYF. The CDR3 nucleotides are TGCAGTGCTCAACAGGGGGCGGTGGAGACCCAGTACTTC.

The V call is TRBV11-2, the J call TRBJ2-5, with TRBD2 identical over 8 bases. J gave up 0 bases and V 5 bases, and 8 bases lay outside the gene matches. The CDR3 consists of 16 residues. CDR1 and CDR2 (germline): SGHAT, FQNNGV. The CDR3 region is CASSPIGLADQETQYF. In nucleotides, the CDR3 is TGTGCCAGCAGCCCTATAGGACTAGCCGACCAAGAGACCCAGTACTTC. The full variable domain, its missing parts supplied by reference TRBV11-2 and TRBJ2-5, is EAGVAQSPRYKIIEKRQSVAFWCNPISGHATLYWYQQILGQGPKLLIQFQNNGVVDDSQLPKDRFSAERLKGVDSTLKIQPAKLEDSAVYLCASSPIGLADQETQYFGPGTRLLVL.

For the CDR3, the DNA is TGTGCCAGCAGCTTAGGGACAGGGAGATCCACTGAAGCTTTCTTT. It encodes CASSLGTGRSTEAFF. The chain couples TRBV7-6 to TRBJ1-1; 8 nucleotides match TRBD1. Trimming at V came to 1 base and at J to 4 bases, leaving 5 bases not matched to a gene. This CDR3 has 15 residues. The germline V gene has CDR1 SGHVS and CDR2 FNYEAQ.

The V gene is TRBV30, the J gene TRBJ1-4; D unclear. CDR3 length: 14 residues. CDR1 is GTSNPN, CDR2 SVGIG, per germline (reference sequence). V lost 7 bases and J 0 bases, leaving 12 bases between the germline ends. The CDR3 nucleotides read TGTGCCTTAGGCGGTCATGCAACTAATGAAAAACTGTTTTTT. Translated: CALGGHATNEKLFF.

The V call is TRBV7-9, the J call TRBJ1-2; TRBD1 agrees at 8 bases. Germline CDR1 SEHNR, CDR2 FQNEAQ (reference sequence). Trimming took 1 base from V and 4 from J; bases not matched to a gene: 5. This CDR3 contains 15 residues. Here the CDR3 DNA reads TGTGCCAGCAGCTTAGAAATGACAGGGGCCTATGGCTACACCTTC. Translated: CASSLEMTGAYGYTF. Variable domain in full (rest from reference TRBV7-9 and TRBJ1-2): DTGVSQNPRHKITKRGQNVTFRCDPISEHNRLYWYRQTLGQGPEFLTYFQNEAQLEKSRLLSDRFSAERPKGSFSTLEIQRTEQGDSAMYLCASSLEMTGAYGYTFGSGTRLTVV.

The chain recombines TRBV20-1 with TRBJ2-1; TRBD2 matches 7 bases. V lost 0 bases to trimming and J lost 8 bases; unmatched junction nucleotides: 7. The V gene's germline CDR1 is DFQATT and CDR2 SNEGSKA (reference sequence). The CDR3 has 14 amino acids. The CDR3 sequence: CSARDGTKYHEQFF. The DNA for the CDR3 is TGCAGTGCTAGAGATGGGACTAAGTACCATGAGCAGTTCTTC.

The rearrangement uses TRBV20-1 and TRBJ1-5, with 7 bases identical to TRBD1. The CDR3 sequence is 14 residues long. Germline CDR1 and CDR2: DFQATT and SNEGSKA (reference sequence). V shed 4 bases and J 0 bases; nucleotides not matched to a gene: 3. CDR3 protein: CSAKGTDSNQPQHF. The CDR3 bases are TGCAGTGCTAAAGGGACAGATAGCAATCAGCCCCAGCATTTT.

The rearrangement uses TRBV24-1 and TRBJ2-5, with 9 bases fitting TRBD2. CDR3 size: 15 residues. The J segment lost 5 bases and the V segment lost 4 bases, leaving 7 bases of the junction unmatched. Looked up from germline, CDR1 is KGHDR and CDR2 is SFDVKD. The CDR3 DNA is TGTGCCACCAGTGACGCGGCGGGAGGGGGGGAGACCCAGTACTTC. It encodes CATSDAAGGGETQYF.

V usage is TRBV7-2 and J usage is TRBJ2-5, with D unresolved. This CDR3 has 15 residues. Trimming pared 1 base from V and 4 bases from J, leaving 13 bases between. In germline, CDR1 is SGHTA, CDR2 FQGNSA. The CDR3 region has the DNA TGTGCCAGCAGCTTAGTGGTCAGGTCGGCAGAGACCCAGTACTTC. As protein: CASSLVVRSAETQYF.